Presented here are 14 T cell receptor beta chains from one specimen sequenced in a study of blood T cells in healthy people across ages. A J-beta primer mix and a sample-barcoded 5' primer were used in a second PCR of about 7 to 12 cycles. TCRdb re-called the 5' RACE reads through MiXCR, storing one row per CDR3 protein. The sample yields about 800,000 distinct CDR3 sequences, 25% seen once. The same specimen was also included in a second study, on T cells of mothers and their children.

Input material: blood. The receptors derive from a boy aged 5-17 years in good health.

This clonotype was observed a few times. V usage is TRBV20-1 and J usage is TRBJ2-1, with D unclear. Germline V gene data show CDR1 as DFQATT and CDR2 as SNEGSKA (reference sequence). Trimming left V 1 base short and J 9 bases short, with 16 bases between. The CDR3 runs 14 residues. The CDR3 spells CSARGGGLVSEQFF. The CDR3 DNA sequence: TGCAGTGCTAGAGGGGGTGGGCTAGTTAGTGAGCAGTTCTTC.

V usage is TRBV20-1 and J usage is TRBJ2-7, with a tentative D call TRBD2 (5 bases). CDR1 DFQATT and CDR2 SNEGSKA come from the germline V gene (reference sequence). The CDR3 is 13 residues long. V shed 3 bases and J shed 8 bases, with 17 bases lying between them. The CDR3 bases are TGCAGTGCTAGGAGGCTAGCCCTCCGCCAGCAGTACTTC. Amino acids: CSARRLALRQQYF.

V usage is TRBV5-6 and J usage is TRBJ2-7; D uncertain. From germline, CDR1 is SGHDT and CDR2 YYEEEE. The V end lost 1 base, the J end lost 3 bases, and 11 bases lay between the germline ends. The CDR3 spans 14 residues. CDR3 protein: CASSLWWQDYEQYF. CDR3 coding DNA: TGTGCCAGCAGCTTGTGGTGGCAAGACTACGAGCAGTACTTC.

The chain employs TRBV7-2 and TRBJ1-6; unclear D gene. The V and J ends lost 3 bases and 5 bases respectively, with 14 bases between them. CDR3 size: 16 residues. CDR1 SGHTA and CDR2 FQGNSA come from the germline V gene. The CDR3 here is CASSLRAASNNSPLHF. The CDR3 nucleotides are TGTGCCAGCAGCTTGAGGGCGGCCAGCAATAATTCACCCCTCCACTTT.

This clonotype was observed a handful of times. The chain employs TRBV27 and TRBJ2-3; 13 positions agree with TRBD2. Germline loops: CDR1 MNHEY, CDR2 SMNVEV (reference sequence). This CDR3 is built from 15 residues. Trimming took 6 bases from V and 7 from J; bases not matched to a gene: 7. CDR3 sequence: CASRKLAGGPNTQYF. The CDR3 DNA is TGTGCCAGCAGGAAACTAGCGGGGGGGCCGAATACGCAGTATTTT.

The V gene is TRBV9, the J gene TRBJ1-6; D unresolved. Trimming stripped 1 base from V and 13 bases from J, with 18 bases between. Per germline, CDR1 SGDLS and CDR2 YYNGEE. The CDR3 consists of 15 residues. DNA for the CDR3: TGTGCCAGCAGCGTATCCGACCTTCCCAGTTTGCCCCTCCACTTT. Its protein is CASSVSDLPSLPLHF.

The rearrangement uses TRBV15 and TRBJ2-5; maybe TRBD2 (6 bases). The DNA end is a closer match to TRBJ2-7, so the J assignment may be wrong. The CDR3 contains 15 residues. Germline V gives CDR1 LNHNV, CDR2 YYDKDF (reference sequence). In DNA form, the CDR3 reads TGTGCCACCAGCAGAGATGGGGGACTGTCCTACGAGCAGTACTTC. This codes for CATSRDGGLSYEQYF.

This clonotype has a handful of counts. V gene TRBV6-2 or TRBV6-3 combines with J gene TRBJ1-6, with 7 bases lining up with TRBD1. V lost 5 bases, J lost 0 bases, and 13 bases stayed unmatched. Germline V lookup: CDR1 MNHEY, CDR2 SVGEGT. The CDR3 contains 19 residues. CDR3: CASSPGQRKYSSYNSPLHF. As DNA, the CDR3 is TGTGCCAGCAGTCCGGGACAGCGAAAATACTCCTCCTATAATTCACCCCTCCACTTT.

The chain joins TRBV2 to TRBJ2-2; a possible D gene is TRBD1 (6 bases). This CDR3 region has 13 residues. The ends were cut back, 8 bases at V and 3 bases at J, with 10 bases in the middle. Germline CDR1 and CDR2: SNHLY and FYNNEI. The CDR3 coding sequence is TGTGCCAGCTCGGGGACATACACCGGGGAGCTGTTTTTT. Translation: CASSGTYTGELFF.

This clonotype showed up just a few times. This chain links TRBV3-1 with TRBJ2-7; D gene ambiguous. The CDR3 has 12 residues. V was clipped by 4 bases and J by 6 bases, with 10 bases between them. Germline-derived CDR1 and CDR2 are LGHDT and YNNKEL (reference sequence). The CDR3 sequence: CASSPTYGEQYF. The CDR3 DNA sequence: TGTGCCAGCAGCCCGACGTATGGCGAGCAGTACTTC.

A few counts support this clonotype. J is TRBJ2-7 and V is TRBV7-2, with D uncertain. Germline CDR1 SGHTA, CDR2 FQGNSA. V was cut by 1 base and J by 0 bases, with 10 bases left in between. The CDR3 is 15 amino acids. CDR3 loop: CASSLDLLSSYEQYF. CDR3 nucleotides: TGTGCCAGCAGCTTAGATCTGTTATCCTCCTACGAGCAGTACTTC.

The table lists this clonotype with a few counts. The chain recombines TRBV6-5 with TRBJ1-1; D is ambiguous. This CDR3 spans 13 amino acids. V was cut by 3 bases and J by 5 bases, with 10 bases left in between. CDR1 is MNHEY, CDR2 SVGAGI, per germline. CDR3 loop: CASSYLGETEAFF. CDR3 nucleotides: TGTGCCAGCAGTTATTTGGGTGAAACTGAAGCTTTCTTT.

The chain recombines TRBV7-3 with TRBJ2-3, with D perhaps given as TRBD1 or TRBD2 (6 bases each). The CDR3 contains 16 residues. V gave up 2 bases and J gave up 2 bases, with 14 bases separating them. CDR1 and CDR2 from the germline V gene are SGHTA and FQGTGA. CDR3 nucleotide sequence: TGTGCCAGCAGCTTATGGGGGGCTTACAACACAGATACGCAGTATTTT. Its translation is CASSLWGAYNTDTQYF.

This clonotype occurred a few times. The chain is built from TRBV5-6 and TRBJ1-2; no definite D call. The CDR3 loop spans 15 amino acids. V was shortened by 2 bases and J by 3 bases, with 14 bases between the two germline ends. Germline assignment: CDR1 SGHDT and CDR2 YYEEEE. This chain's CDR3 is CASSLRSLIYYGYTF. DNA for the CDR3: TGTGCCAGCAGCTTAAGATCTCTGATCTACTATGGCTACACCTTC.